This TCR beta chain was captured in a study of Ad26.COV2.S vaccination and SARS-CoV-2 variants. General study points: Vaccine and placebo recipients had comparable breadth of non-spike TCRs. Greater spike-specific TCR breadth was seen in vaccine recipients than in placebo recipients.

Treatment indicated: 15 to 20 received Ad26.COV2.S at low or high dose, single or two shots; about five received placebo; per-sample allocation not given. Following the first vaccine or placebo injection, samples were taken on day 63. As regards this clone: Its antigen is unidentified.

Trimming removed 2 bases at V and 4 bases at J, with 9 bases between. Per the germline V gene, CDR1 is MNHEY and CDR2 is SVGAGI. This CDR3 is built from 13 residues. Only in-frame clones appear in the TCRdb table, and some are missing; sequencing was by immunoSEQ multiplex PCR. The table records a few hundred thousand clones, approximately 90% of them present only once. Sample: peripheral blood, taken in a trial of Ad26.COV2.S vaccine versus placebo. This sequence originates from a person aged 18 to 59 who received the Ad26.COV2.S COVID-19 vaccine or a placebo. V and J are TRBV6-5 and TRBJ2-7; unclear D gene. The CDR3 protein is CASSYVWEYEQYF. CDR3 bases: TGTGCCAGCAGTTACGTGTGGGAATACGAGCAGTACTTC.